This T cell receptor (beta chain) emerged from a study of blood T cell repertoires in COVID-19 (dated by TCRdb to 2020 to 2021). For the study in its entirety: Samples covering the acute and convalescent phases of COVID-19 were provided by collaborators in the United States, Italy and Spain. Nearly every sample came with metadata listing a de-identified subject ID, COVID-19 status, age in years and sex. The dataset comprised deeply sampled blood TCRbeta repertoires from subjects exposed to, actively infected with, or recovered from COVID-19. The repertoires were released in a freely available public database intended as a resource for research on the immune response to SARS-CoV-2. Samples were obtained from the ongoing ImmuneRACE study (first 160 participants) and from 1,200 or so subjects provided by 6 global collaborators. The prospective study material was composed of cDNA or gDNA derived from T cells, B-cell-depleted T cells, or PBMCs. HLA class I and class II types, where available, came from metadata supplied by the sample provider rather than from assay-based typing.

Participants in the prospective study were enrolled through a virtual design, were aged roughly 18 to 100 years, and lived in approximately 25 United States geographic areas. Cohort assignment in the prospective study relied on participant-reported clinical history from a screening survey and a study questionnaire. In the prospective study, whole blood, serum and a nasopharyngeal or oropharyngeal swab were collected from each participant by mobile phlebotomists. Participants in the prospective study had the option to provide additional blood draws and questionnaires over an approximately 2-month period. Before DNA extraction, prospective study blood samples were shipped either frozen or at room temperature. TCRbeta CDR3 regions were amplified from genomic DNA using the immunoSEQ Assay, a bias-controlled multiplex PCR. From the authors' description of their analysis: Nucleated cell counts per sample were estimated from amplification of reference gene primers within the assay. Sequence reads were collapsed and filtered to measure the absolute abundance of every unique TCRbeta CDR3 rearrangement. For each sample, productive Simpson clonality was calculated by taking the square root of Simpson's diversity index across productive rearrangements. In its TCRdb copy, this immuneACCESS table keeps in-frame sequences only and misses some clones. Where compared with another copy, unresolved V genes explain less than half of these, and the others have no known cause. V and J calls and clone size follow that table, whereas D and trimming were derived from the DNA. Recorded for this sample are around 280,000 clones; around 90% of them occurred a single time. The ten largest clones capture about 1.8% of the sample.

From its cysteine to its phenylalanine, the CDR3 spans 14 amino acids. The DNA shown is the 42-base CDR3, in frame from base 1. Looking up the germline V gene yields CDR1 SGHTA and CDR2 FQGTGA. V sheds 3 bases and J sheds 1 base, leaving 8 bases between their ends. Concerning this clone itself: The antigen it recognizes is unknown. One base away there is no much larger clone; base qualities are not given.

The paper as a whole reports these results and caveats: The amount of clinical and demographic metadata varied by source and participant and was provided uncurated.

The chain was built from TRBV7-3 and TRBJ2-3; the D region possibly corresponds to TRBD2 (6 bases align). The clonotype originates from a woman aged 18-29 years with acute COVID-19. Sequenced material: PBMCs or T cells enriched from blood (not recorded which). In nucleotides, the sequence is TGTGCCAGCAGCTTCATAGCGGGCACAGATACGCAGTATTTT. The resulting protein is CASSFIAGTDTQYF.